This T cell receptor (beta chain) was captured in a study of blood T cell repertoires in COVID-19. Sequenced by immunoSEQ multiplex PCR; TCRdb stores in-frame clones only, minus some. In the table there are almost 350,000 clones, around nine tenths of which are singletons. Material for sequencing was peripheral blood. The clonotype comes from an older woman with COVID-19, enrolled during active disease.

The CDR3 sequence: CATSNLFGPGLAETQYF. The CDR3 coding sequence is TGTGCCACCAGCAATCTATTCGGGCCAGGACTGGCAGAGACCCAGTACTTC. This chain joins TRBV15 and TRBJ2-5, with TRBD2 as a possible D gene (5 bases). Trimming left V 4 bases short and J 4 bases short, with 22 bases between. The CDR3 sequence is 17 residues long. Germline CDR1 LNHNV, CDR2 YYDKDF (reference sequence).